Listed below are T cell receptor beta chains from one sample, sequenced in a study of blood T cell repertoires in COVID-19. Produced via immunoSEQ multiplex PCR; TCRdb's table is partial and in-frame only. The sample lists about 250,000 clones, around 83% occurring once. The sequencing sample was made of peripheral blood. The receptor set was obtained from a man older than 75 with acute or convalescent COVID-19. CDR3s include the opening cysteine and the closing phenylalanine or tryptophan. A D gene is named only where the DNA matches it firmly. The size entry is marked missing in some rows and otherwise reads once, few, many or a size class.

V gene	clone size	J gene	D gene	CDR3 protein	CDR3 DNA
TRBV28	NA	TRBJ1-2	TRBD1	CASSPGTGGLGGYTF	TGTGCCAGCAGTCCAGGGACAGGGGGCCTCGGTGGCTACACCTTC
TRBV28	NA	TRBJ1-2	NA	CASSSSLGGYGYTF	TGTGCCAGCAGCTCCTCGTTGGGGGGCTATGGCTACACCTTC
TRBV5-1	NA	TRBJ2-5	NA	CASSLTEYQETQYF	TGCGCCAGCAGCTTGACAGAGTACCAAGAGACCCAGTACTTC
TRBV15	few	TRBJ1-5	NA	CATQGISNQPQHF	TGTGCCACCCAGGGGATTAGCAATCAGCCCCAGCATTTT
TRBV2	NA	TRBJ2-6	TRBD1	CASGKDRFYSGANVLTF	TGTGCCAGTGGTAAGGACAGGTTTTACTCTGGGGCCAACGTCCTGACTTTC
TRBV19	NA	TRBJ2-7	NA	CASSIVEGSGYEQYF	TGTGCCAGTAGTATCGTGGAGGGAAGCGGCTACGAGCAGTACTTC
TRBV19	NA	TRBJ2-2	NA	CASTSGGLDRELFF	NA
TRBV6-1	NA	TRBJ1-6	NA	CASSADSRQYNSPLHF	TGTGCCAGCAGTGCTGACAGCCGCCAATATAATTCACCCCTCCACTTT
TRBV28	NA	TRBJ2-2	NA	CASRTAGGSNTGELFF	TGTGCCAGCAGAACCGCAGGGGGGAGCAACACCGGGGAGCTGTTTTTT
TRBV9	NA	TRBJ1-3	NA	CASSEAGSGNTIYF	TGTGCCAGCAGTGAGGCTGGCTCTGGAAACACCATATATTTT
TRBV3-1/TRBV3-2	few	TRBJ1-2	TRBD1	CASSRLDRGNYGYTF	TGTGCCAGCAGCCGATTGGACAGGGGTAACTATGGCTACACCTTC
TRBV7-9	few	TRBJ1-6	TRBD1	CASSPQGAYSPLHF	TGTGCCAGCAGCCCACAGGGGGCCTATTCACCCCTCCACTTT
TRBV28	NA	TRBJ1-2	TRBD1	CASSRQGGGYTF	TGTGCCAGCAGTCGACAGGGGGGTGGCTACACCTTC
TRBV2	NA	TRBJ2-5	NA	CASSELQETQYF	TGTGCCAGCAGTGAACTCCAAGAGACCCAGTACTTC
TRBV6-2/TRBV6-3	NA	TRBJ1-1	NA	CASSYSFGNTEAFF	TGTGCCAGCAGTTACTCCTTCGGGAACACTGAAGCTTTCTTT
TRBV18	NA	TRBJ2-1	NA	CASSPPQENRNEQFF	TGTGCCAGCTCACCGCCACAAGAAAACAGGAATGAGCAGTTCTTC
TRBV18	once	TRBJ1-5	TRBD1	CASSPNRGGQPQHF	TGTGCCAGCTCACCTAACAGGGGCGGGCAGCCCCAGCATTTT
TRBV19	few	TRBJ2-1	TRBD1	CASSILGQGVGEQFF	TGTGCCAGTAGTATATTGGGACAGGGAGTTGGTGAGCAGTTCTTC
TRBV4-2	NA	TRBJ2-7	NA	CASSQIASSSYEQYF	TGTGCCAGCAGCCAAATAGCGTCGAGCTCCTACGAGCAGTACTTC
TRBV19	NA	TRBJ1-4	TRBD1	CASKEGTAEKLFF	TGTGCCAGTAAAGAGGGGACAGCGGAAAAACTGTTTTTT
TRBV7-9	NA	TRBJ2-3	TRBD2	CASSTRLAGGPRTDTQYF	TGTGCCAGCAGCACCAGACTAGCGGGGGGTCCACGCACAGATACGCAGTATTTT
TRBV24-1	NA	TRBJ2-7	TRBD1	CATSDGTAAYEQYF	TGTGCCACCAGTGACGGGACAGCAGCCTACGAGCAGTACTTC
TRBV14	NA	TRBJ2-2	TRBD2	CASSPLSGGASGGELFF	TGTGCCAGCAGCCCCCTTAGCGGGGGGGCCTCTGGCGGGGAGCTGTTTTTT
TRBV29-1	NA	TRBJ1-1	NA	CSVWAPGNTEAFF	TGCAGCGTTTGGGCCCCAGGGAACACTGAAGCTTTCTTT
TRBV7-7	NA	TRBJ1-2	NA	CASTDAGGGSDYGYTF	TGTGCTAGCACCGACGCGGGCGGGGGGTCGGACTATGGCTACACCTTC
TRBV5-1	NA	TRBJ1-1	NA	CASSLGFALLRENTEAFF	TGCGCCAGCAGCTTGGGGTTCGCCTTACTCAGGGAAAACACTGAAGCTTTCTTT
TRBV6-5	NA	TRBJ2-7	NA	CASSSDSVDEQYF	TGTGCCAGCAGTTCGGACAGTGTGGACGAGCAGTACTTC
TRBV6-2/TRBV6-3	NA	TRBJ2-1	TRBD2	CASSSFSGIQAYNEQFF	TGTGCCAGCAGTTCCTTTAGCGGGATACAGGCCTACAATGAGCAGTTCTTC
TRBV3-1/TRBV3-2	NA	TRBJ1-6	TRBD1	CASSTQGQDNSPLHF	TGTGCCAGCAGCACCCAAGGACAGGATAATTCACCCCTCCACTTT
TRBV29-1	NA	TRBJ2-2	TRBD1	CSVATGTGGHGELFF	TGCAGCGTGGCGACCGGGACAGGGGGCCACGGGGAGCTGTTTTTT
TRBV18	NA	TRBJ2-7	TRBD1	CASSLQGGDSYEQYF	TGTGCCAGCTCGTTACAGGGGGGTGACTCCTACGAGCAGTACTTC
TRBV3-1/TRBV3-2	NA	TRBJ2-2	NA	CASSQGGGGTGELFF	TGTGCCAGCAGCCAAGGGGGAGGAGGGACCGGGGAGCTGTTTTTT
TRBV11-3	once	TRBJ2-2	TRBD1	CASSPRTGDTGELFF	TGTGCCAGCAGCCCCAGGACAGGGGACACCGGGGAGCTGTTTTTT
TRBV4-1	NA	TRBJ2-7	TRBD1	CASSQGTGVRYEQYF	TGCGCCAGCAGCCAGGGGACAGGGGTGAGATACGAGCAGTACTTC
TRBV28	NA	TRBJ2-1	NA	CASSLRKRAYNEQFF	TGTGCCAGCAGTTTAAGAAAGAGAGCCTACAATGAGCAGTTCTTC
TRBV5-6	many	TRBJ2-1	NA	CASSLGVQTARDEQFF	TGTGCCAGCAGCTTGGGGGTACAAACAGCTCGCGATGAGCAGTTCTTC
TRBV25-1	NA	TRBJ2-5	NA	CASSAQGGGQETQYF	TGTGCCAGCAGCGCTCAAGGGGGGGGTCAAGAGACCCAGTACTTC
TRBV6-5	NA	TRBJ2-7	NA	CATNRGGQPPYEQYF	TGTGCCACCAACCGAGGAGGCCAGCCTCCCTACGAGCAGTACTTC
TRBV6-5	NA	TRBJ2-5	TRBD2	CASRSTSGAQETQYF	TGTGCCAGCCGATCGACTAGCGGTGCGCAAGAGACCCAGTACTTC
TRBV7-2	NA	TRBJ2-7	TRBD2	CASSLSGAFPYEQYF	TGTGCCAGCAGCCTTAGCGGGGCCTTTCCCTACGAGCAGTACTTC